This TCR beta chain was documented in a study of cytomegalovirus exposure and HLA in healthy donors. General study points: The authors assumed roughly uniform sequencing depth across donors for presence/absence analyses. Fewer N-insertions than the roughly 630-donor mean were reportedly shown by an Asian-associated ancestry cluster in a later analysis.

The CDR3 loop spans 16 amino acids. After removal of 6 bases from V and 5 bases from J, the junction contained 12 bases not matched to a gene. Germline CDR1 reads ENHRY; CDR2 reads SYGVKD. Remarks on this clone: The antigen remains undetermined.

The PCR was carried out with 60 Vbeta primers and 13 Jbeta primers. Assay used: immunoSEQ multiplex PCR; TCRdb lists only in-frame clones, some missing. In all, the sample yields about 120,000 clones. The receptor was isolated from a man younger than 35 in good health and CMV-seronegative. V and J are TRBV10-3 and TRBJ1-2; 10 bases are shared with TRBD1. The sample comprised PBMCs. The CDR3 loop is CAISNKGGQGTYGYTF. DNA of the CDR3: TGTGCCATCAGCAACAAAGGGGGACAGGGGACTTATGGCTACACCTTC.